Presented here are 19 T cell receptor beta chains from one specimen sequenced in a study of blood T cell repertoires in COVID-19. The data were produced by immunoSEQ multiplex PCR, yet TCRdb's version contains in-frame clones alone and is incomplete. This sample yields about 150,000 clones, of which roughly 88% are seen a single time; 6.5% to 8.5% belongs to the top ten. Sequencing used PBMCs or T cells enriched from blood (not recorded which). The receptors here all came from a woman aged 45 to 65 who had recovered from COVID-19.

V gene TRBV19 combines with J gene TRBJ2-5; possible D gene TRBD2, 6 bases. Germline values: CDR1 LNHDA, CDR2 SQIVND (reference sequence). V lost 1 base, J lost 2 bases, and 14 bases lay in between. The CDR3 has 16 amino acids. CDR3 loop: CASSIGGTSGQETQYF. In DNA form, the CDR3 reads TGTGCCAGTAGTATAGGCGGGACCTCGGGGCAAGAGACCCAGTACTTC. The variable domain in full, with the rest retrieved from reference TRBV19 and TRBJ2-5, is DGGITQSPKYLFRKEGQNVTLSCEQNLNHDAMYWYRQDPGQGLRLIYYSQIVNDFQKGDIAEGYSVSREKKESFPLTVTSAQKNPTAFYLCASSIGGTSGQETQYFGPGTRLLVL.

The rearrangement links TRBV5-1 to TRBJ2-7; possibly TRBD2 for D (5 bases). There are 14 residues in the CDR3. Between the trimmed V and J ends, which lost 0 bases and 4 bases, there was a span of 11 bases. Per the germline V gene, CDR1 is SGHRS and CDR2 is YFSETQ. The CDR3 sequence is CASSLGGPAYEQYF. The CDR3 DNA reads as TGCGCCAGCAGCTTGGGAGGGCCCGCGTACGAGCAGTACTTC.

V and J are TRBV9 and TRBJ2-5; a possible D gene is TRBD1 (6 bases). Per germline, CDR1 SGDLS and CDR2 YYNGEE. This CDR3 spans 13 amino acids. V dropped 8 bases and J dropped 5 bases, with 16 bases sitting between them. The CDR3 DNA sequence: TGTGCCAGTACTGCAGGGGCTGGGGAGACCCAGTACTTC. Protein sequence: CASTAGAGETQYF.

The CDR3 loop reads CATGSNEQFF. The CDR3 DNA reads as TGTGCCACCGGGTCGAATGAGCAGTTCTTC. The V gene is TRBV12-3 or TRBV12-4, the J gene TRBJ2-1; no definite D call. V was trimmed by 10 bases and J by 7 bases, leaving 8 bases between them. The CDR3 sequence is 10 residues long.

This clone was seen only once. The chain is built from TRBV7-9 and TRBJ2-2; 11 bases match TRBD2. CDR3 length equals 15 residues. Looked up from germline, CDR1 is SEHNR and CDR2 is FQNEAQ (reference sequence). V trimming: 5 bases; J trimming: 5 bases; junction bases outside the gene matches: 4. The chain's CDR3 is CASSLLAGVTGELFF. CDR3 sequence (DNA): TGTGCCAGCAGCCTACTAGCGGGGGTGACCGGGGAGCTGTTTTTT.

The rearrangement links TRBV9 to TRBJ2-5; the D gene is possibly TRBD1 (6 bases). CDR1 and CDR2 from the germline V gene are SGDLS and YYNGEE. Trimming shortened V by 4 bases and J by 5 bases, and 18 bases separated the two germline ends. This CDR3 is 15 amino acids long. The CDR3, as DNA: TGTGCCAGCAGCCCAGAGGGGGTCGTCAGGGAGACCCAGTACTTC. It translates to CASSPEGVVRETQYF.

The chain is built from TRBV11-3 and TRBJ2-3; 8 nucleotides match TRBD2. This CDR3 region has 16 residues. With 1 base clipped from V and 2 bases from J, the junction kept 5 bases outside the gene matches. Germline values: CDR1 SGHNT, CDR2 YENEEA. The CDR3 DNA sequence: TGTGCCAGCAGCTTAGGGCGGGGGGACGACACAGATACGCAGTATTTT. Translating gives CASSLGRGDDTDTQYF.

CDR3 nucleotides: TGTGCCAGCAGCTTAGTCAGCCAGGGGAACAATGAGCAGTTCTTC. Protein: CASSLVSQGNNEQFF. The V gene is TRBV7-6, the J gene TRBJ2-1; D may be TRBD1 (6 bases). The CDR3 is made up of 15 amino acids. Germline CDR1 SGHVS, CDR2 FNYEAQ. Trimming pared 1 base from V and 5 bases from J, leaving 12 bases between.

CDR3 DNA sequence: TGTGCCAGCAGTTTGCTAGCGGTGACAAAAGAGACCCAGTACTTC. Its translation is CASSLLAVTKETQYF. The chain is built from TRBV27 and TRBJ2-5; 7 bases match TRBD2. V lost 3 bases to trimming and J lost 3 bases; unmatched junction nucleotides: 7. Germline V lookup: CDR1 MNHEY, CDR2 SMNVEV (reference sequence). The CDR3 runs to 15 residues.

This chain connects TRBV2 to TRBJ1-5; D is possibly TRBD1 (5 bases). The CDR3 runs 15 residues. Trimming stripped 8 bases from V and 1 base from J, with 15 bases between. CDR1 is SNHLY and CDR2 is FYNNEI in the germline V gene. The CDR3 loop reads CASGGRRDSNQPQHF. CDR3 DNA: TGTGCCAGCGGGGGAAGGCGGGACAGCAATCAGCCCCAGCATTTT.

The chain links TRBV5-1 to TRBJ2-3; 12 nucleotides line up with TRBD2. CDR1 is SGHRS, CDR2 YFSETQ, per germline. V lost 3 bases, J lost 2 bases, and 7 bases stayed unmatched. The CDR3 is made up of 17 amino acids. The CDR3 DNA sequence: TGCGCCAGCAGCTACTTAACTAGCGGGGGGACCACAGATACGCAGTATTTT. Its translation is CASSYLTSGGTTDTQYF.

This clone was observed once. The chain carries TRBV4-3 and TRBJ2-3, with 8 bases matching TRBD1. V dropped 6 bases and J dropped 1; count of bases not matched to a gene: 3. This CDR3 has 14 amino acids. The V gene's germline CDR1 is LGHNA and CDR2 YSLEER. Here the CDR3 reads CASRQQGGTDTQYF. Written as DNA, the CDR3 is TGCGCCAGCAGGCAACAGGGGGGCACAGATACGCAGTATTTT.

The chain carries TRBV5-1 and TRBJ2-3, with D perhaps TRBD1 (6 bases). The CDR3 sequence is 14 residues long. Germline values: CDR1 SGHRS, CDR2 YFSETQ. Trimming left V 4 bases short and J 5 bases short, with 14 bases between. CDR3: CASSETGWQDTQYF. CDR3 bases: TGCGCCAGCAGCGAAACAGGGTGGCAAGATACGCAGTATTTT.

The rearrangement links TRBV10-1 to TRBJ2-3; perhaps TRBD1 as D (5 bases). Germline V CDR1 and CDR2: WNHNN, SYGVQD (reference sequence). Trimming stripped 11 bases from V and 2 bases from J, with 14 bases between. The CDR3 contains 13 residues. CDR3 sequence (DNA): TGCGCCGGATACGGACACGCCACAGATACGCAGTATTTT. It translates to CAGYGHATDTQYF.

The chain links TRBV20-1 to TRBJ1-2; 7 positions agree with TRBD1. This CDR3 comprises 14 residues. The V gene's germline CDR1 is DFQATT and CDR2 SNEGSKA (reference sequence). The junction had 12 bases not matched to a gene; V was cut back by 6 bases and J by 5 bases. In DNA, the CDR3 is TGCAGTGCAAGTAACCAGGGGGTCCCTTATGGCTACACCTTC. It yields the protein CSASNQGVPYGYTF.

The chain carries TRBV10-3 and TRBJ2-3, with 9 bases aligning to TRBD1. Germline V gene data show CDR1 as ENHRY and CDR2 as SYGVKD. This CDR3 contains 14 residues. V lost 6 bases to trimming and J lost 5 bases; unmatched junction nucleotides: 6. For the CDR3, the DNA is TGTGCCATCAGGGGGACAGGGCGGGAAGATACGCAGTATTTT. This codes for CAIRGTGREDTQYF.

This sequence joins TRBV19 and TRBJ1-6, with 10 bases matching TRBD1. There are 19 residues in the CDR3. V was clipped by 8 bases and J by 0 bases; unmatched bases: 13. Germline assignment: CDR1 LNHDA and CDR2 SQIVND (reference sequence). In DNA, the CDR3 is TGTGCCAGTGGGGTTAGGACAGGGGGGAAGAGCTCCTATAATTCACCCCTCCACTTT. Translated, it gives CASGVRTGGKSSYNSPLHF.

V usage is TRBV7-2 and J usage is TRBJ1-1, with a possible D match to TRBD1 (5 bases). The ends were cut back, 1 base at V and 1 base at J, with 10 bases in the middle. Looked up from germline, CDR1 is SGHTA and CDR2 is FQGNSA. This CDR3 has 15 amino acids. The CDR3 spells CASSLGGQGNTEAFF. In DNA form, the CDR3 reads TGTGCCAGCAGCTTAGGTGGCCAGGGGAACACTGAAGCTTTCTTT. Full variable domain (outside the CDR3, taken from reference TRBV7-2 and TRBJ1-1): GAGVSQSPSNKVTEKGKDVELRCDPISGHTALYWYRQSLGQGLEFLIYFQGNSAPDKSGLPSDRFSAERTGGSVSTLTIQRTQQEDSAVYLCASSLGGQGNTEAFFGQGTRLTVV.

The rearrangement joins TRBV27 to TRBJ2-7, with 12 bases matching TRBD2. Per germline, CDR1 MNHEY and CDR2 SMNVEV (reference sequence). The V gene end was trimmed by 2 bases and the J gene end by 2 bases; junction bases not matched to a gene: 10. This CDR3 has 18 residues. Here the CDR3 DNA reads TGTGCCAGCAGTTTAAAAGCTAGCGGGGGGGCAGATGCCTACGAGCAGTACTTC. Translating gives CASSLKASGGADAYEQYF.